This T cell receptor beta chain was captured by sequencing in a study of long-term antiretroviral therapy in people with HIV. Whole-study results and caveats: CDR3 length ranges were narrower in HIV repertoires than in controls.

At survey level, the immunoSEQ assay was run in its v3.0 version. The repertoire was sequenced with immunoSEQ multiplex PCR; TCRdb's copy has only in-frame clones and lacks some. The table includes 25,000 to 30,000 clones, around 83% detected once. V dropped 3 bases and J dropped 0; count of bases not matched to a gene: 7. The CDR3 sequence is 17 residues long. Germline V gene lookup returns CDR1 SGDLS and CDR2 YYNGEE. To note about this clone: The target antigen is unknown.

The sequences come from unsorted PBMCs, collected 0.4 years after starting antiretroviral therapy. The clonotype comes from a man between 18 and 35 years old with HIV. The chain is built from TRBV9 and TRBJ2-2; 8 bases align to TRBD2. CDR3 DNA sequence: TGTGCCAGCAGCGCCTCGGGGGGGCGAACGAACACCGGGGAGCTGTTTTTT. It yields the protein CASSASGGRTNTGELFF. The whole variable domain, remainder taken from reference TRBV9 and TRBJ2-2, is DSGVTQTPKHLITATGQRVTLRCSPRSGDLSVYWYQQSLDQGLQFLIQYYNGEERAKGNILERFSAQQFPDLHSELNLSSLELGDSALYFCASSASGGRTNTGELFFGEGSRLTVL.